The clone carrying this TCR beta chain was picked up a small number of times. Its matching antigen is unknown. Specified time point: patch test 2, 6 weeks after DPC sensitization. Sample treatment: therapeutic diphenylcyclopropenone sensitization with weekly scalp DPC. Blood was drawn before each patch test was applied. Single cDNA molecules in the library carried unique molecular identifiers attached during preparation. TCRdb analysed the RACE reads with MiXCR anew, one entry per CDR3 protein. The sample comprises more than 75,000 distinct CDR3 sequences, 9% to 9.5% of which are singletons, and more than 2% rests with the top ten. This sample was included in a study of human T cells and chemical hapten exposure. The study's findings and limits: Healthy individuals' immune responses may differ from those of donors, who had alopecia. It was expanded TCRs that formed significantly more large CDR3 similarity clusters than controls did.

Germline values: CDR1 KGHSH, CDR2 LQKENI. J gave up 3 bases and V 2 bases, and 3 bases lay outside the gene matches. The CDR3 spans 15 residues. Sequenced here: whole blood, sampled in connection with sensitization to the hapten diphenylcyclopropenone (DPC). The TCR originated in a middle-aged woman with alopecia areata. Some clones in this sample may be carry-over from other donors' samples. The J gene is TRBJ1-2, the V gene TRBV18; 10 positions agree with TRBD1. The CDR3 protein is CASSPGTGDDYGYTF. The CDR3 DNA follows: TGTGCCAGCTCACCAGGGACAGGGGATGACTATGGCTACACCTTC.